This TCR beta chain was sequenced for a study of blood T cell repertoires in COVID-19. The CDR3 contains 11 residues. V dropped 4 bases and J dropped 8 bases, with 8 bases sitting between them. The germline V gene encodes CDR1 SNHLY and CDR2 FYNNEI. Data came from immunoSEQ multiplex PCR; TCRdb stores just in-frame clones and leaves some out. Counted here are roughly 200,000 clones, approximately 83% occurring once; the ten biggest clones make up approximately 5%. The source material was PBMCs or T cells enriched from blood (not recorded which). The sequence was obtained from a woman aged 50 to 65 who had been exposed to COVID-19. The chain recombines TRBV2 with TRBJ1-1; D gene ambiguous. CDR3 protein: CASSAEIEAFF. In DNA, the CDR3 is TGTGCCAGCAGTGCCGAGATAGAAGCTTTCTTT.